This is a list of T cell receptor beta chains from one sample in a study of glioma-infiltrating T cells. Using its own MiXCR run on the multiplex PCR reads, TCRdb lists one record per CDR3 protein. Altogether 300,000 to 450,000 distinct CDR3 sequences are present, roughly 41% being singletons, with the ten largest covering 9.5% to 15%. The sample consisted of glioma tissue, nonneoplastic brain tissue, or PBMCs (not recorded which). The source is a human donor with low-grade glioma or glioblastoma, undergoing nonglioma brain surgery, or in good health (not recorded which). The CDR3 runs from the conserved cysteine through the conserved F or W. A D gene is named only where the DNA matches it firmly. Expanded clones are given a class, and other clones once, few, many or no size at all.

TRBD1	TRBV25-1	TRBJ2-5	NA	CASSEGQIETHYF	TGTGCCAGCAGTGAGGGACAGATAGAGACCCATTACTTC
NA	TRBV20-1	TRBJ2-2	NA	CSAISLPRNTGDLFF	TGCAGTGCTATATCCCTCCCTCGGAACACCGGGGATCTGTTTTTT
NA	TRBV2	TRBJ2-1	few	CAISEFWQGSDEQFF	TGTGCCATCAGTGAGTTTTGGCAGGGTAGCGATGAGCAGTTCTTC
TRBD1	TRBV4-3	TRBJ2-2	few	CASRLGQAETTGELFF	TGCGCCAGCAGACTCGGACAGGCTGAAACCACCGGGGAGCTGTTTTTT
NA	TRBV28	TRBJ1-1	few	CASRSGGQTNTEAFF	TGTGCCAGCCGCTCCGGGGGACAAACCAACACTGAAGCTTTCTTT
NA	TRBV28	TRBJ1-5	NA	CASSFDSMRQPQHF	TGTGCCAGCAGTTTCGATTCAATGCGTCAGCCCCAGCATTTT
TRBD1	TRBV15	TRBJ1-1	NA	CATSRRTGDTKAFF	TGTGCCACCAGCAGAAGGACAGGGGACACTAAAGCTTTCTTT
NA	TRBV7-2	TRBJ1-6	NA	CASSSTGSGALHF	TGTGCCAGCAGCTCTACCGGTTCTGGAGCCCTCCACTTT
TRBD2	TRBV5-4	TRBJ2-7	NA	CASSQLAGSYEQYF	TGTGCCAGCAGCCAACTAGCGGGGAGCTACGAGCAGTACTTC
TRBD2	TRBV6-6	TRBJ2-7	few	CASSRGLAGSYEQYF	TGTGCCAGCAGTCGGGGACTAGCGGGTTCCTACGAGCAGTACTTC
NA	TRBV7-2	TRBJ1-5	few	CASSLSPVYQPQHF	TGTGCCAGCAGCCTATCCCCGGTTTACCAGCCCCAGCATTTT
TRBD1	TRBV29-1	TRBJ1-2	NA	CSAATGDYGYTF	TGCAGCGCCGCGACAGGGGACTATGGCTACACCTTC
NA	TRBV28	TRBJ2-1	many	CASRWGASFEQFF	TGTGCCAGCAGGTGGGGGGCTAGCTTTGAGCAGTTCTTC
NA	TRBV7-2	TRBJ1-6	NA	CASSLSFGGLGSPLHF	TGTGCCAGCAGCTTAAGTTTCGGGGGGCTGGGTTCACCCCTCCACTTT
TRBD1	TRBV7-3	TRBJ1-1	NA	CASSRGQGAEAFF	TGTGCCAGCAGCAGGGGACAGGGGGCTGAAGCTTTCTTT
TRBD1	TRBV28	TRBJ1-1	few	CASTLYPGQVISEAFF	TGTGCCAGCACCTTATACCCGGGACAGGTGATATCTGAAGCTTTCTTT
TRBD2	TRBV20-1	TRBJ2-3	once	CSARGRSGRGADTQYF	TGCAGTGCTAGAGGGAGAAGCGGGAGGGGAGCAGATACGCAGTATTTT
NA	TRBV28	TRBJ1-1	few	CASSLYRFTEAFF	TGTGCCAGCAGTTTATACAGGTTCACTGAAGCTTTCTTT
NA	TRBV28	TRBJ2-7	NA	CASRRTGGGYEQYF	TGTGCCAGCAGGCGAACAGGAGGGGGCTACGAGCAGTACTTC
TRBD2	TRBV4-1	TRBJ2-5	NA	CASSQEVAGDVETQYF	TGCGCCAGCAGCCAAGAAGTAGCGGGAGACGTGGAGACCCAGTACTTC
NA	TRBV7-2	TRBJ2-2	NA	CASSLDRRELFF	TGTGCCAGCAGCCTAGACAGGAGGGAGCTGTTTTTT
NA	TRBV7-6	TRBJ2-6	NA	CASSLGRAGANVLTF	TGTGCCAGCAGCTTAGGCAGGGCAGGGGCCAACGTCCTGACTTTC
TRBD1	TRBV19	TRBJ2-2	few	CASSVTRTGGYTGELFF	TGTGCCAGTAGTGTGACGAGGACAGGGGGCTACACCGGGGAGCTGTTTTTT
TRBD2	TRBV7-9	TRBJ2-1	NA	CASSPTPGTSGYNEQFF	TGTGCCAGCAGCCCCACGCCCGGGACTAGCGGATACAATGAGCAGTTCTTC
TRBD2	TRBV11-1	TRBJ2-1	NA	CASSLALAGSYNEQFF	TGTGCCAGCAGCTTAGCGTTAGCGGGATCCTACAATGAGCAGTTCTTC
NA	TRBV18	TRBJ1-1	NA	CASSPGGKGTEAFF	TGTGCCAGCTCACCAGGGGGAAAGGGAACTGAAGCTTTCTTT
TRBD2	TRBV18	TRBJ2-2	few	CASSPPLAGAAGELFF	TGTGCCAGCTCACCTCCACTAGCGGGAGCGGCCGGGGAGCTGTTTTTT
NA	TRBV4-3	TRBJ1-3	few	CASSQDDTGNTIYF	TGCGCCAGCAGCCAAGACGACACTGGAAACACCATATATTTT